Below, 8 T cell receptor beta chains from the same sample are listed, as sequenced in a study of cytomegalovirus exposure and HLA in healthy donors. The PCR made use of 60 Vbeta and 13 Jbeta primers. The method was immunoSEQ multiplex PCR; TCRdb's version includes in-frame clones alone and lacks a portion of them. There are more than 90,000 clones in the sample; approximately 81% occur only once, and about 3% lies in the top ten. Specimen: PBMCs. Receptors were obtained from a woman aged 40 to 55 in good health and CMV-seronegative.

This chain connects TRBV28 to TRBJ1-5; 7 bases line up with TRBD1. Germline CDR1 is MDHEN and CDR2 is SYDVKM. The CDR3 sequence is 16 residues long. J lost 6 bases, V lost 4 bases, and 12 bases had no gene match. The CDR3 loop reads CASSWNRGVGLQPQHF. The CDR3 region has the DNA TGTGCCAGCAGTTGGAACAGGGGAGTGGGACTTCAGCCCCAGCATTTT.

CDR3 amino acids: CASRSGVYSTDTQYF. The CDR3 DNA is TGTGCCAGCAGATCCGGGGTCTATAGCACAGATACGCAGTATTTT. The chain joins TRBV7-6 to TRBJ2-3, with D perhaps matching TRBD2 (5 bases). Per germline, CDR1 SGHVS and CDR2 FNYEAQ. The V and J ends lost 6 bases and 0 bases respectively, with 13 bases between them. The CDR3 has 15 residues. The full variable domain, in which reference TRBV7-6 and TRBJ2-3 provide the parts outside the CDR3, is GAGVSQSPRYKVTKRGQDVALRCDPISGHVSLYWYRQALGQGPEFLTYFNYEAQQDKSGLPNDRFSAERPEGSISTLTIQRTEQRDSAMYRCASRSGVYSTDTQYFGPGTRLTVL.

The chain uses TRBV7-6 and TRBJ2-1; tentatively, D is TRBD1 (6 bases). CDR3 length: 15 residues. CDR1 and CDR2 from the germline V gene are SGHVS and FNYEAQ. V lost 1 base and J lost 2, with 9 bases in between. The CDR3 region is CASSLDRTAYNEQFF. The CDR3 DNA reads TGTGCCAGCAGCTTAGATCGGACAGCCTACAATGAGCAGTTCTTC.

This clone was recorded many times. The chain recombines TRBV6-4 with TRBJ2-3; TRBD1 agrees at 8 bases. Germline assignment: CDR1 MRHNA and CDR2 SNTAGT. The CDR3 covers 14 residues. Trimming took 5 bases from V and 2 from J; bases not matched to a gene: 3. CDR3 sequence (DNA): TGTGCCAGCAGTTTGGGACAGGACACAGATACGCAGTATTTT. Amino acids: CASSLGQDTDTQYF.

The genes are TRBV29-1 and TRBJ1-4; 7 bases map to TRBD1. This CDR3 has 14 amino acids. The germline V gene encodes CDR1 SQVTM and CDR2 ANQGSEA. V gave up 4 bases and J gave up 2 bases; unmatched junction bases: 4. CDR3 in amino acids: CSVGSTGTNEKLFF. In DNA form, the CDR3 reads TGCAGCGTTGGGTCGACAGGGACTAATGAAAAACTGTTTTTT. The full variable domain, in which reference TRBV29-1 and TRBJ1-4 provide the parts outside the CDR3, is SAVISQKPSRDICQRGTSLTIQCQVDSQVTMMFWYRQQPGQSLTLIATANQGSEATYESGFVIDKFPISRPNLTFSTLTVSNMSPEDSSIYLCSVGSTGTNEKLFFGSGTQLSVL.

The V call is TRBV30, the J call TRBJ2-7, with D perhaps matching TRBD2 (5 bases). This CDR3 comprises 11 residues. From germline, CDR1 is GTSNPN and CDR2 SVGIG (reference sequence). The CDR3 protein is CAHSRGYEQYF. The DNA of the CDR3 is TGTGCTCACTCACGAGGGTACGAGCAGTACTTC.

This chain links TRBV28 with TRBJ2-1, with 10 bases aligning to TRBD2. With V trimmed by 7 bases and J by 6 bases, 12 bases remained unmatched. The germline V gene has CDR1 MDHEN and CDR2 SYDVKM. This CDR3 has 16 amino acids. The CDR3 loop reads CASMRPSGSSFNEQFF. CDR3 coding DNA: TGTGCCAGCATGCGGCCTAGCGGGAGCTCTTTCAATGAGCAGTTCTTC. Supplemented by reference TRBV28 and TRBJ2-1, the full variable domain reads DVKVTQSSRYLVKRTGEKVFLECVQDMDHENMFWYRQDPGLGLRLIYFSYDVKMKEKGDIPEGYSVSREKKERFSLILESASTNQTSMYLCASMRPSGSSFNEQFFGPGTRLTVL.

V is TRBV18 and J is TRBJ2-1, with D maybe TRBD2 (5 bases). Germline V gene data show CDR1 as KGHSH and CDR2 as LQKENI. The V end lost 1 base, the J end lost 0 bases, and 7 bases lay between the germline ends. CDR3 length: 15 residues. CDR3: CASSPLATSYNEQFF. CDR3 nucleotide sequence: TGTGCCAGCTCACCACTAGCGACCTCCTACAATGAGCAGTTCTTC.